Reported below is one T cell receptor (beta chain). These data are taken from a study of technical replicates of blood from a handful of donors. The CDR3 is made up of 13 amino acids. V was pared by 10 bases and J by 4 bases, with 5 bases of the junction left unmatched. From germline, CDR1 is SGHNT and CDR2 YENEEA. Using immunoSEQ multiplex PCR, the repertoire was profiled, and TCRdb retains in-frame clones only, with some absent. The table has more than 65,000 clones, just under 95% seen once; the top ten hold 0.41%. Sequenced material: T cells isolated from PBMCs. The rearrangement uses TRBV11-3 and TRBJ2-2; 8 bases align to TRBD2. The TCR was taken from a human donor in good health. The CDR3 DNA reads TGTGCCATTAGCGGGACGGCCACCGGGGAGCTGTTTTTT. Protein sequence: CAISGTATGELFF.